The clone carrying this T cell receptor beta chain appeared once. This record belongs to a study of control samples from healthy donors and cancer patients. Libraries were prepared by immunoSEQ multiplex PCR; TCRdb keeps only in-frame clonotypes and omits some of them. The profile shows under 200,000 clones, roughly 88% of them singletons. CDR3 length: 15 residues. The V gene end was trimmed by 1 base and the J gene end by 4 bases; junction bases not matched to a gene: 5. Germline values: CDR1 SGHDT, CDR2 YYEEEE. This TCR derives from a woman in her twenties or thirties in good health. This chain connects TRBV5-6 to TRBJ2-1, with 7 bases that match TRBD1. Sequenced material: blood. CDR3 sequence: CASSLQQGNYNEQFF. CDR3 DNA sequence: TGTGCCAGCAGCTTGCAACAGGGGAATTACAATGAGCAGTTCTTC. Full variable domain (missing parts from reference TRBV5-6 and TRBJ2-1): DAGVTQSPTHLIKTRGQQVTLRCSPKSGHDTVSWYQQALGQGPQFIFQYYEEEERQRGNFPDRFSGHQFPNYSSELNVNALLLGDSALYLCASSLQQGNYNEQFFGPGTRLTVL.